This TCR beta chain comes out of a study of blood T cells in healthy people across ages. The overall study: Template switching retrieved approximately one barcoded beta molecule for each two T cells.

V lost 5 bases and J 7 bases, leaving 11 bases between the germline ends. The CDR3 length is 12 residues. Germline CDR1 PRHDT, CDR2 FYEKMQ (reference sequence). Total RNA was extracted at no less than 5 micrograms per sample. Using a J-beta primer mix together with a sample-barcoded 5' primer, a second PCR was run for about 6 to 12 cycles. TCRdb fed the 5' RACE reads into MiXCR, producing one record per CDR3 protein. This repertoire shows 1.5 million to 2 million distinct CDR3 sequences, approximately 40% found once; its top ten account for about 21%. The sequence derives from a human donor in good health. The chain carries TRBV13 and TRBJ1-1; D ambiguous. Input material: blood. The CDR3 reads CASSRGAGEAFF. The CDR3 bases are TGTGCCAGCAGCCGGGGAGCAGGTGAAGCTTTCTTT.